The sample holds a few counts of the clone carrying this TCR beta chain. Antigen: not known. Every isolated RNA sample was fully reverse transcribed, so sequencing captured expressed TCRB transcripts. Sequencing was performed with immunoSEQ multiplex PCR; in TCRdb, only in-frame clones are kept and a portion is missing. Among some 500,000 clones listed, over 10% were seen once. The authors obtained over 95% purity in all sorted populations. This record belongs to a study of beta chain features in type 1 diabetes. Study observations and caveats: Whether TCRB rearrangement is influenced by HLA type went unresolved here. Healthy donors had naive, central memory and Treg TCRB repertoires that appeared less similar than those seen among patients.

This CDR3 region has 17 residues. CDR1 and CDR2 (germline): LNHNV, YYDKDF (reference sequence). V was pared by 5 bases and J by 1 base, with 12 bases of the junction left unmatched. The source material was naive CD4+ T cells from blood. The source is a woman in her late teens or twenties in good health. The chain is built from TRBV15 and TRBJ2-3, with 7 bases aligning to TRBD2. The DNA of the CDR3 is TGTGCCACCAGCGGTACGCTCGGACTAGTTGGCACAGATACGCAGTATTTT. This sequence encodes CATSGTLGLVGTDTQYF. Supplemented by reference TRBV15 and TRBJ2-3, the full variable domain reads DAMVIQNPRYQVTQFGKPVTLSCSQTLNHNVMYWYQQKSSQAPKLLFHYYDKDFNNEADTPDNFQSRRPNTSFCFLDIRSPGLGDTAMYLCATSGTLGLVGTDTQYFGPGTRLTVL.